This T cell receptor beta chain stems from a study of a mutant IDH1 vaccine in newly diagnosed glioma. Study as a whole: Eight vaccine injections were given to patients in weeks 1, 3, 5, 7, 11, 15, 19 and 23. Investigators started vaccination 4-6 weeks after radiotherapy alone, or with temozolomide cycles. General study points: Changes in top peripheral clonotypes did not appear linked to pseudoprogression.

Described time point: week 11, during vaccination. It was 300 ug of mutant IDH1 20-mer peptide that made up each vaccine dose, given with topical imiquimod. Donor tumors were new WHO grade 3 or 4 IDH1-mutant, ATRX-lost astrocytomas. The data were produced by immunoSEQ multiplex PCR, yet TCRdb's version contains in-frame clones alone and is incomplete. Among around 62,000 clones, about nine tenths were seen once, and the ten largest hold 1.9%. Details on this clone: The antigen remains unidentified.

Germline V CDR1 and CDR2: SEHNR, FQNEAQ (reference sequence). Trimming left V 5 bases short and J 0 bases short, with 11 bases between. The CDR3 contains 14 residues. This material consisted of PBMCs, taken from a glioma patient whose treatment included an IDH1 peptide vaccine. This sequence originates from a man aged 35-49 years with glioma. The chain recombines TRBV7-9 with TRBJ2-7; D is unresolved. CDR3 sequence: CASSTKRSSYEQYF. CDR3 nucleotide sequence: TGTGCCAGCAGCACGAAAAGGAGCTCCTACGAGCAGTACTTC. Combining the CDR3 with reference TRBV7-9 and TRBJ2-7 gives the whole variable domain DTGVSQNPRHKITKRGQNVTFRCDPISEHNRLYWYRQTLGQGPEFLTYFQNEAQLEKSRLLSDRFSAERPKGSFSTLEIQRTEQGDSAMYLCASSTKRSSYEQYFGPGTRLTVT.